The clone carrying this T cell receptor (beta chain) was observed a few times. Its antigen is not known. The sample belongs to a study of T-cell reconstitution after alpha-beta-depleted transplantation in children. Study results and caveats: Newly generated T cells supplied most T-cell counts and diversity one year post-transplant. Surviving thymic progenitors and recipient T cells were the source of high TCRbeta diversity at day 60 in some patients. Reports say that about two months after transplant, the alpha-beta T cells came out of several hundred graft clones that had expanded.

Molecular barcoding with unique molecular identifiers was used for the TCRbeta library. TCRdb reprocessed the PCR reads with MiXCR, giving one entry per CDR3 protein. Of some 840,000 distinct CDR3 sequences listed, roughly 15% are singletons. Germline V CDR1 and CDR2: SQVTM, ANQGSEA. The CDR3 is 16 residues long. Trimming took 3 bases from V and 4 from J; bases not matched to a gene: 14. The sequence was collected from a male patient aged 10-17 years who had a stem cell transplant for acute lymphoblastic leukemia, so the T cells may come from the graft donor. The V call is TRBV29-1, the J call TRBJ2-5; TRBD1 agrees at 7 bases. The sequencing here drew on PBMCs, mostly from graft donor cells, taken 360 days after TCRalphabeta/CD19-depleted stem cell transplant. CDR3 in DNA: TGCAGCGTTGACCGAACGACAGGGATGGTTGGAGAGACCCAGTACTTC. It yields the protein CSVDRTTGMVGETQYF.